These T cell receptor beta chains were read from a single sample in a study of cytomegalovirus exposure and HLA in healthy donors. Clones were sequenced by immunoSEQ multiplex PCR, and TCRdb holds only the in-frame ones, with some missing. The table has about 90,000 clones, nearly 80% seen once; the top ten hold around 4.3%. Sequenced material: PBMCs. These receptors were obtained from a woman between 40 and 55 years old in good health and CMV-seropositive. Both conserved end residues are part of each CDR3. The order of the fields is clone size, V gene, D gene, J gene, CDR3 protein, CDR3 DNA. D genes are given only for firm matches. Rows may omit the clone size; those that give it use once, few, many or a size class.

clone_size: -
v_call: TRBV6-1
d_call: -
j_call: TRBJ1-2
cdr3_aa: CASSERVRGYTF
cdr3_nt: TGTGCCAGCAGTGAACGGGTTCGGGGCTACACCTTC

clone_size: -
v_call: TRBV2
d_call: TRBD1
j_call: TRBJ1-2
cdr3_aa: CASSEMGQGVYGYTF
cdr3_nt: TGTGCCAGCAGCGAAATGGGACAGGGGGTCTACGGCTACACCTTC

clone_size: -
v_call: TRBV19
d_call: TRBD2
j_call: TRBJ2-5
cdr3_aa: CASSLPFRGEETQYF
cdr3_nt: TGTGCCAGTAGCTTACCTTTTCGGGGGGAAGAGACCCAGTACTTC

clone_size: -
v_call: TRBV4-1
d_call: -
j_call: TRBJ2-3
cdr3_aa: CASSQDWASTDTQYF
cdr3_nt: TGCGCCAGCAGCCAAGATTGGGCGAGCACAGATACGCAGTATTTT

clone_size: once
v_call: TRBV30
d_call: TRBD1
j_call: TRBJ2-2
cdr3_aa: CAWSPISFHGTGNTGELFF
cdr3_nt: TGTGCCTGGAGTCCAATTTCATTCCACGGGACAGGGAACACCGGGGAGCTGTTTTTT

clone_size: once
v_call: TRBV28
d_call: -
j_call: TRBJ2-7
cdr3_aa: CASRLSGQAYEQYF
cdr3_nt: TGTGCCAGCAGACTCAGCGGGCAAGCCTACGAGCAGTACTTC

clone_size: -
v_call: TRBV6-5
d_call: TRBD1
j_call: TRBJ2-6
cdr3_aa: CASRRQGSGANVLTF
cdr3_nt: TGTGCCAGCAGGCGACAGGGCTCTGGGGCCAACGTCCTGACTTTC

clone_size: -
v_call: TRBV15
d_call: -
j_call: TRBJ2-3
cdr3_aa: CATSRDRGDTQYF
cdr3_nt: TGTGCCACCAGCAGAGATCGGGGGGATACGCAGTATTTT

clone_size: -
v_call: TRBV6-1
d_call: -
j_call: TRBJ2-1
cdr3_aa: CASSEEIGFDEQFF
cdr3_nt: TGTGCCAGCAGTGAGGAGATAGGCTTCGATGAGCAGTTCTTC

clone_size: -
v_call: TRBV6-5
d_call: -
j_call: TRBJ1-6
cdr3_aa: CASTRTGPNNSPLHF
cdr3_nt: TGTGCCAGTACGCGAACAGGGCCCAATAATTCACCCCTCCACTTT

clone_size: -
v_call: TRBV6-1
d_call: TRBD1
j_call: TRBJ2-7
cdr3_aa: CASKTGQGYEQYF
cdr3_nt: TGTGCCAGCAAGACTGGACAGGGCTACGAGCAGTACTTC

clone_size: -
v_call: TRBV28
d_call: TRBD1
j_call: TRBJ2-7
cdr3_aa: CASSSPDRGEQYF
cdr3_nt: TGTGCCAGCAGTTCCCCCGACAGGGGCGAGCAGTACTTC

clone_size: -
v_call: TRBV5-4
d_call: TRBD2
j_call: TRBJ2-7
cdr3_aa: CASSLTSGGLSEQYF
cdr3_nt: TGTGCCAGCAGTCTGACTAGCGGGGGGTTATCCGAGCAGTACTTC

clone_size: -
v_call: TRBV28
d_call: -
j_call: TRBJ1-4
cdr3_aa: CASSPGQNEKLFF
cdr3_nt: TGTGCCAGCAGTCCCGGACAGAATGAAAAACTGTTTTTT

clone_size: -
v_call: TRBV2
d_call: TRBD2
j_call: TRBJ2-1
cdr3_aa: CASSELAGAGGQFF
cdr3_nt: TGTGCCAGCAGTGAACTAGCGGGAGCGGGAGGGCAGTTCTTC

clone_size: -
v_call: TRBV2
d_call: -
j_call: TRBJ1-6
cdr3_aa: CASSVSTGAESPLHF
cdr3_nt: TGTGCCAGCAGTGTAAGCACGGGAGCCGAATCACCCCTCCACTTT

clone_size: -
v_call: TRBV5-1
d_call: TRBD1
j_call: TRBJ1-2
cdr3_aa: CASSDGTGGPYGYTF
cdr3_nt: TGCGCCAGCAGCGATGGGACAGGGGGCCCTTATGGCTACACCTTC